The 27 T cell receptor beta chains reported below all come from one sample, sequenced in a study of regulatory T cells in long-lasting Graves disease. Time point here: persistent/refractory GD, antithyroid drugs over 5 years with positive TRAb. PBMCs provided the RNA from which the TCR library was made. Construction of TCR beta libraries relied on iRepertoire HTBI primers and on Arm-PCR targeting CDR3 regions. MiXCR, run by TCRdb on the multiplex PCR reads, gives a single entry per CDR3 protein. The sample contains a few hundred thousand distinct CDR3 sequences, roughly 20% of which appear only once. The source material was peripheral blood mononuclear cells (PBMCs), sampled when the disease was refractory, from a patient treated with antithyroid drugs. The receptors shown here come from a woman in her thirties or forties with Graves disease.

This clonotype was counted at least ten times. The chain joins TRBV7-2 to TRBJ2-7; D is unresolved. Germline loops: CDR1 SGHTA, CDR2 FQGNSA. This CDR3 region has 14 residues. With 5 bases removed from V and 0 bases from J, the gap between germline ends came to 11 bases. The chain's CDR3 is CASSRLTHSYEQYF. The CDR3 coding sequence is TGTGCCAGCAGCCGACTTACGCACTCCTACGAGCAGTACTTC.

The V gene is TRBV20-1, the J gene TRBJ2-2; 9 nucleotides line up with TRBD1. The V segment lost 2 bases and the J segment 0 bases; nucleotides outside the gene matches: 10. Looked up from germline, CDR1 is DFQATT and CDR2 is SNEGSKA (reference sequence). The CDR3 length is 18 residues. For the CDR3, the DNA is TGCAGTGCTAGACGAGACAGGGGGGTGTTCGCGAACACCGGGGAGCTGTTTTTT. It specifies CSARRDRGVFANTGELFF.

This clonotype occurred many times. The CDR3 DNA sequence: TGTGCCAGCAGCTTAAGACTGAACACTGAAGCTTTCTTT. It yields the protein CASSLRLNTEAFF. The J gene is TRBJ1-1, the V gene TRBV7-2; D remains unclear. CDR1 is SGHTA and CDR2 is FQGNSA in the germline V gene. The CDR3 has 13 amino acids. Trimming took 2 bases from V and 0 from J, leaving 4 bases between them.

As for this clonotype: One base away lies a much larger clone, so this may be a sequencing read error. The V and J genes are TRBV2 and TRBJ1-1; 7 nucleotides match TRBD1. The CDR3 is made up of 14 amino acids. V shed 7 bases, J shed 4 bases, and the junction held 9 bases outside the gene matches. Germline CDR1 is SNHLY and CDR2 is FYNNEI. CDR3 protein: CASNRDRAVTEAFF. The DNA for the CDR3 is TGTGCCAGCAACCGGGACAGAGCTGTCACTGAAGCTTTCTTT. Combining the CDR3 with reference TRBV2 and TRBJ1-1 gives the whole variable domain EPEVTQTPSHQVTQMGQEVILRCVPISNHLYFYWYRQILGQKVEFLVSFYNNEISEKSEIFDDQFSVERPDGSNFTLKIRSTKLEDSAMYFCASNRDRAVTEAFFGQGTRLTVV.

This rearrangement joins TRBV2 to TRBJ2-3, with unresolved D. V was clipped by 3 bases and J by 0 bases, with 4 bases between them. The CDR3 contains 13 residues. Germline assignment: CDR1 SNHLY and CDR2 FYNNEI. Written as DNA, the CDR3 is TGTGCCAGCAGTGACCTTAGCACAGATACGCAGTATTTT. As protein: CASSDLSTDTQYF.

This clonotype was observed a few times. The rearrangement joins TRBV7-9 to TRBJ2-7; D call uncertain. This CDR3 region has 14 residues. Germline V gene data show CDR1 as SEHNR and CDR2 as FQNEAQ (reference sequence). The V end lost 2 bases, the J end lost 1 base, and 9 bases lay between the germline ends. The CDR3 loop is CASSLNIPSYEQYF. The CDR3 DNA follows: TGTGCCAGCAGCTTAAACATCCCGTCCTACGAGCAGTACTTC.

About this clonotype: Germline is not matched at one junction end, which may reflect a read error. The CDR3 region has the DNA TGCGCCAGCAGCCTTTCCGGGACCACCTTCCAGCAGCCCCAGCATTTT. It codes for CASSLSGTTFQQPQHF. The chain couples TRBV2 to TRBJ1-5; possibly TRBD1 for D (5 bases). CDR3 length equals 16 residues. The germline gives CDR1 SNHLY, CDR2 FYNNEI.

This chain links TRBV5-5 with TRBJ2-1; perhaps TRBD1 as D (6 bases). This CDR3 contains 16 residues. Trimming left V 4 bases short and J 2 bases short, with 16 bases between. Germline V CDR1 and CDR2: SGHKS, YYEKEE (reference sequence). The CDR3 sequence: CASSQGLGAAYNEQFF. CDR3 DNA sequence: TGTGCCAGCAGCCAGGGGCTGGGGGCCGCCTACAATGAGCAGTTCTTC.

This chain links TRBV30 with TRBJ2-7; D not certain. With 0 bases removed from V and 1 base from J, the gap between germline ends came to 10 bases. Germline V gene sequence: CDR1 GTSNPN, CDR2 SVGIG (reference sequence). The CDR3 extends over 14 amino acids. This CDR3 reads CAWSVLKGSYEQYF. CDR3 nucleotide sequence: TGTGCCTGGAGTGTACTTAAGGGTTCCTACGAGCAGTACTTC.

This clonotype came up a few times. A much bigger clone sits one base away, suggesting this may be a read error. The V and J genes are TRBV28 and TRBJ2-7; a weak D match, TRBD2 (6 bases). Looked up from germline, CDR1 is MDHEN and CDR2 is SYDVKM. Trimming removed 8 bases from V and 7 bases from J, with 15 bases in between. This CDR3 is built from 12 residues. The CDR3 reads CASQRRGREQYF. In DNA form, the CDR3 reads TGTGCCAGCCAGAGACGGGGGAGAGAGCAGTACTTC.

This clonotype was recorded many times. This rearrangement joins TRBV28 to TRBJ2-5; D is possibly TRBD1 (5 bases). V was cut by 3 bases and J by 7 bases, with 15 bases left in between. The CDR3 loop spans 14 amino acids. Germline V gene lookup returns CDR1 MDHEN and CDR2 SYDVKM. The CDR3 DNA is TGTGCCAGCAGTTTGGGCGTCACAACAGGGACCCAGTACTTC. Translating gives CASSLGVTTGTQYF. Full variable domain (outside the CDR3, taken from reference TRBV28 and TRBJ2-5): DVKVTQSSRYLVKRTGEKVFLECVQDMDHENMFWYRQDPGLGLRLIYFSYDVKMKEKGDIPEGYSVSREKKERFSLILESASTNQTSMYLCASSLGVTTGTQYFGPGTRLLVL.

The chain employs TRBV4-1 and TRBJ2-5, with D perhaps assigned TRBD1 or TRBD2 (6 bases each). The germline V gene has CDR1 MGHRA and CDR2 YSYEKL. V dropped 2 bases and J dropped 5 bases, with 9 bases sitting between them. The CDR3 covers 13 residues. The CDR3 DNA sequence: TGCGCCAGCAGCCAATGGAGGGGGGAGACCCAGTACTTC. It translates to CASSQWRGETQYF.

This clonotype was recorded a few times. This sequence joins TRBV10-3 and TRBJ2-5; a weak D match, TRBD2 (6 bases). The CDR3 has 15 residues. V was pared by 3 bases and J by 5 bases, with 16 bases between. Germline V CDR1 and CDR2: ENHRY, SYGVKD. CDR3: CAISEGSGPGETQYF. For the CDR3, the DNA is TGTGCCATCAGTGAAGGGAGCGGGCCGGGGGAGACCCAGTACTTC.

This rearrangement joins TRBV27 to TRBJ2-3, with 7 bases matching TRBD2. Germline CDR1 and CDR2: MNHEY and SMNVEV (reference sequence). V trimming: 2 bases; J trimming: 2 bases; junction bases outside the gene matches: 4. CDR3 size: 15 residues. In DNA, the CDR3 is TGTGCCAGCAGTTTAGGTAGCGGGTTCACAGATACGCAGTATTTT. It codes for CASSLGSGFTDTQYF.

The V and J genes are TRBV6-2 or TRBV6-3 and TRBJ2-1; TRBD2 agrees at 9 bases. Germline trimming cut 6 bases from V and 5 bases from J; bases unmatched to any gene: 8. The CDR3 has 15 amino acids. The germline CDR1 and CDR2 sequences are MNHEY and SVGEGT. The CDR3 DNA reads as TGTGCCAGCAGAAATACTTTAGCGGGAGACAATGAGCAGTTCTTC. Its protein product is CASRNTLAGDNEQFF.

The gene calls are TRBV3-1 and TRBJ2-7, with TRBD2 matching 8 bases. The CDR3 is made up of 16 amino acids. Germline values: CDR1 LGHDT, CDR2 YNNKEL (reference sequence). J lost 3 bases, V lost 4 bases, and 11 bases had no gene match. CDR3 nucleotides: TGTGCCAGCAGCCCCCTTGTGATAGCGGGGCTCTACGAGCAGTACTTC. As protein: CASSPLVIAGLYEQYF.

The chain carries TRBV10-3 and TRBJ1-6; TRBD1 is a possible D gene (5 bases). Germline V gene data show CDR1 as ENHRY and CDR2 as SYGVKD. V lost 6 bases to trimming and J lost 10 bases, with 16 bases between them. This CDR3 region has 14 residues. CDR3 bases: TGTGCCATCAGCGGGGGAGGAGGGGTCTCACCCCTCCACTTT. This sequence encodes CAISGGGGVSPLHF.

The chain has TRBV29-1 and TRBJ1-1, with TRBD1 matching 9 bases. This CDR3 contains 14 residues. The V gene's germline CDR1 is SQVTM and CDR2 ANQGSEA. The CDR3 reads CSYKNRGPGTEAFF. CDR3 nucleotide sequence: TGCAGTTACAAGAACAGGGGGCCTGGCACTGAAGCTTTCTTT.

This clonotype appeared a few times. The chain is built from TRBV27 and TRBJ2-2; D might be TRBD1 (5 bases). V was pared by 5 bases and J by 0 bases, with 13 bases between. The CDR3 is 16 residues long. Germline CDR1 reads MNHEY; CDR2 reads SMNVEV (reference sequence). The CDR3 DNA reads as TGTGCCAGCAGTGCGAAATGGGGCGCGAACACCGGGGAGCTGTTTTTT. Protein: CASSAKWGANTGELFF.

With respect to this clonotype: A clone one base away is much larger, so this may be a read error. This chain connects TRBV29-1 to TRBJ2-7; tentative D call: TRBD2 (6 bases). Germline CDR1 is SQVTM and CDR2 is ANQGSEA. The CDR3 sequence is 12 residues long. The CDR3 bases are TGCGGCGTTGCGGCGGTGGAGGGAGGGCAGTACTTC. Protein product: CGVAAVEGGQYF.

In this sample, this clonotype turned up many times. This chain joins TRBV12-3 or TRBV12-4 and TRBJ2-5; D might be TRBD2 (6 bases). The CDR3 has 15 amino acids. Deletions cut 3 bases from V and 2 bases from J, with 13 bases between. The CDR3 nucleotides are TGTGCCAGCAGTTTCCGCGGGATAAGGCAAGAGACCCAGTACTTC. Translated: CASSFRGIRQETQYF.

This clonotype was seen ten or more times. V usage is TRBV28 and J usage is TRBJ1-1; TRBD1 might be the D (5 bases). In germline, CDR1 is MDHEN, CDR2 SYDVKM. Trimming took off 5 bases at V and 3 bases at J, with 16 bases between the two ends. The CDR3 has 15 residues. CDR3 DNA: TGTGCCAGCAGTCACCCGATAGGGGAGGACACTGAAGCTTTCTTT. This gives the protein CASSHPIGEDTEAFF.

The V gene is TRBV19, the J gene TRBJ1-4; 7 bases match TRBD1. Trimming took 4 bases from V and 8 from J; bases not matched to a gene: 13. The CDR3 is 16 residues long. Germline lookup yields CDR1 LNHDA and CDR2 SQIVND (reference sequence). In DNA form, the CDR3 reads TGTGCCAGTAGTACGAGATCCCCCCGGGACAGAGAAAAACTGTTTTTT. Its protein product is CASSTRSPRDREKLFF. The entire variable domain, with the rest obtained from reference TRBV19 and TRBJ1-4, is as follows: DGGITQSPKYLFRKEGQNVTLSCEQNLNHDAMYWYRQDPGQGLRLIYYSQIVNDFQKGDIAEGYSVSREKKESFPLTVTSAQKNPTAFYLCASSTRSPRDREKLFFGSGTQLSVL.

This clonotype appeared many times. This sequence joins TRBV6-2 or TRBV6-3 and TRBJ1-1; no firm D call. V lost 2 bases and J 11 bases, leaving 9 bases between the germline ends. CDR1 is MNHEY and CDR2 is SVGEGT in the germline V gene. This CDR3 is built from 11 residues. This chain's CDR3 is CASSYPGPAFF. The CDR3 DNA is TGTGCCAGCAGTTACCCGGGCCCGGCTTTCTTT.

The table lists this clonotype with many counts. The chain carries TRBV27 and TRBJ1-2; D is unresolved. With 7 bases removed from V and 0 bases from J, the gap between germline ends came to 15 bases. Germline V gene sequence: CDR1 MNHEY, CDR2 SMNVEV (reference sequence). CDR3 length: 15 residues. This chain's CDR3 is CASKYGRAANYGYTF. The CDR3 DNA follows: TGTGCCAGCAAATATGGAAGGGCAGCTAACTATGGCTACACCTTC.

This clonotype has just a few counts. The chain uses TRBV19 and TRBJ1-2; D not certain. Germline loops: CDR1 LNHDA, CDR2 SQIVND (reference sequence). The CDR3 spans 14 residues. V lost 9 bases and J lost 3, with 17 bases in between. DNA of the CDR3: TGTGCCAGCCATTTTCGCGGGTTGGACTATGGCTACACCTTC. Translating gives CASHFRGLDYGYTF. The full variable domain, in which reference TRBV19 and TRBJ1-2 provide the parts outside the CDR3, is DGGITQSPKYLFRKEGQNVTLSCEQNLNHDAMYWYRQDPGQGLRLIYYSQIVNDFQKGDIAEGYSVSREKKESFPLTVTSAQKNPTAFYLCASHFRGLDYGYTFGSGTRLTVV.

This clonotype occurred many times. The DNA of the CDR3 is TGTGCCAGCAGCCCTCCCCGGGACGGAAGATACGAGCAGTACTTC. As protein: CASSPPRDGRYEQYF. This sequence joins TRBV28 and TRBJ2-7; tentatively, D is TRBD1 or TRBD2 (5 bases each). The germline V gene has CDR1 MDHEN and CDR2 SYDVKM. V was trimmed by 6 bases and J by 4 bases, leaving 19 bases between them. The CDR3 spans 15 residues.